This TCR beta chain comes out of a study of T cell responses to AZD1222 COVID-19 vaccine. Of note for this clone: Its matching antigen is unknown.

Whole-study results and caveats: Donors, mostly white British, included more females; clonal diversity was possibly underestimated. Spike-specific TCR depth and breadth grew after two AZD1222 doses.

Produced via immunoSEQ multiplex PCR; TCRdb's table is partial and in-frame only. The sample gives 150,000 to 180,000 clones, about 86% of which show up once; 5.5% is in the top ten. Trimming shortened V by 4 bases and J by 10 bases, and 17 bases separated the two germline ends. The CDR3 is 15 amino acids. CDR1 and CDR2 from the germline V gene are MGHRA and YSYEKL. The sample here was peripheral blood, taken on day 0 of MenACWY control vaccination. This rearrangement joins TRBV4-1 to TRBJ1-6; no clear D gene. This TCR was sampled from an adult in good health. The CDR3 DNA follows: TGCGCCAGCAGCCCCACTAGAGGCGGGGTCTCACCCCTCCACTTT. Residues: CASSPTRGGVSPLHF.